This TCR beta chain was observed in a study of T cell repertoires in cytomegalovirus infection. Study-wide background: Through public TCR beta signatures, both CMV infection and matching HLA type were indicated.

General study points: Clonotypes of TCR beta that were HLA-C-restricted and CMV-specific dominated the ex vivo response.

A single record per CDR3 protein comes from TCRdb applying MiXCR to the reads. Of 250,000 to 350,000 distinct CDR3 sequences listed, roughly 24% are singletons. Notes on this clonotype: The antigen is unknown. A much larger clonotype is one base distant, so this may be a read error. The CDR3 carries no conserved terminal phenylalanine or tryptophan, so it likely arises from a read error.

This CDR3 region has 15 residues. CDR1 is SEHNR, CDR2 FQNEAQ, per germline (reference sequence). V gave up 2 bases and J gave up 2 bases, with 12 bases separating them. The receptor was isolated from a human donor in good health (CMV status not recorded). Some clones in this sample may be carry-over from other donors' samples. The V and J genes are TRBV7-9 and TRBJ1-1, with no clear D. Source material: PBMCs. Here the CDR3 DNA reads TGTGCCAGCAGCTTACTACAGCAGACCAACACTGAAGCTTTCTGT. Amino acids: CASSLLQQTNTEAFC.